The present TCR beta chain was sequenced within a study of cytomegalovirus exposure and HLA in healthy donors. Across the whole study: The early release's HLA-typed donors yielded about 85 million unique TCRs.

PCR involved 60 Vbeta and 13 Jbeta primers. The method was immunoSEQ multiplex PCR; TCRdb's version includes in-frame clones alone and lacks a portion of them. Of around 150,000 clones in the sample, 60% to 85% are singletons; the top ten hold around 7%. Worth noting for this clone: The antigen is undetermined.

Study outcomes and limitations: By a later analysis, the bulk of CMV-associated TCR beta chains appeared HLA-restricted. Earlier analysis looked at TCR beta V segments, and most were productive about 90% or about 30% of the time.

This CDR3 is 15 amino acids long. Germline CDR1 and CDR2: SGHTA and FQGNSA. V trimming: 6 bases; J trimming: 2 bases; junction bases outside the gene matches: 9. The TCR originated in a male donor in good health and CMV-seropositive. The chain combines TRBV7-2 with TRBJ2-7; TRBD1 matches at 8 bases. The sequencing input was PBMCs. Here the CDR3 reads CASSFQGTGPYEQYF. Here the CDR3 DNA reads TGTGCCAGCAGTTTCCAGGGGACAGGACCCTACGAGCAGTACTTC.